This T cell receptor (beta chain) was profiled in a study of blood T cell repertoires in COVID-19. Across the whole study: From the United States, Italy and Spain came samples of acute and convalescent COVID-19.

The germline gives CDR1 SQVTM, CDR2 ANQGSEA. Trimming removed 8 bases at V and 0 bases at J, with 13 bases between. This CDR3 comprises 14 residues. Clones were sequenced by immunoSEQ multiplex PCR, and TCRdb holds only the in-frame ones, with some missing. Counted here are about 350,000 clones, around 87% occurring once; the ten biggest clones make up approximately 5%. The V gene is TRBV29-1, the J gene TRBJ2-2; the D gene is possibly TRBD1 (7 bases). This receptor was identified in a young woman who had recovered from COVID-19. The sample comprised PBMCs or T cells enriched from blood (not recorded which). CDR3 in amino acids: CSYRGTANTGELFF. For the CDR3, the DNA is TGCAGCTACCGGGGGACAGCGAACACCGGGGAGCTGTTTTTT.